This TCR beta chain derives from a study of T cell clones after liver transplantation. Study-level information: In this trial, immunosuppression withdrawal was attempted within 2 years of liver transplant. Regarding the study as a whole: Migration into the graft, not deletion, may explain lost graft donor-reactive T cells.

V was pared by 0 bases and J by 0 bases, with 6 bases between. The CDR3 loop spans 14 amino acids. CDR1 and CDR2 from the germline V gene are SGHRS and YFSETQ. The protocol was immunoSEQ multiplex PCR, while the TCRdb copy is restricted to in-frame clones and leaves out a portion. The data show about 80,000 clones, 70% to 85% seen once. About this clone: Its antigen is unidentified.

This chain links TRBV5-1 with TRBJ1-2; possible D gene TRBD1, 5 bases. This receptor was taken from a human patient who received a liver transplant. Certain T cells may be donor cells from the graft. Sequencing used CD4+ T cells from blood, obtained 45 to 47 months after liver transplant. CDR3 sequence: CASSLVGANYGYTF. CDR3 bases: TGCGCCAGCAGCTTGGTAGGGGCTAACTATGGCTACACCTTC.